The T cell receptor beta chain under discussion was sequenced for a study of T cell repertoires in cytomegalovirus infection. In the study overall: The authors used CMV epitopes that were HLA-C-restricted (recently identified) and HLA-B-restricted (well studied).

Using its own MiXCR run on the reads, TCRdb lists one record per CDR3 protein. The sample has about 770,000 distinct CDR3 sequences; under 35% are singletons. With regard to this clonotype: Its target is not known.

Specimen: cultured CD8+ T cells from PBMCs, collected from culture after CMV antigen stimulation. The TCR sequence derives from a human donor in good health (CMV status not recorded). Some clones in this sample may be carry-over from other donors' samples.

The CDR3: CASSLLGSGYEQYV. Here the CDR3 DNA reads TGTGCCAGCAGCTTATTAGGGTCGGGATACGAGCAGTACGTC. The gene calls are TRBV7-2 and TRBJ2-7; maybe TRBD2 (5 bases). Trimming took off 2 bases at V and 4 bases at J, with 12 bases between the two ends. The CDR3 consists of 14 residues. Germline lookup yields CDR1 SGHTA and CDR2 FQGNSA.